This T cell receptor beta chain was sequenced in a study of post-analysis software for immune sequencing data. For the study at large: As for disease course, relapsing-remitting, secondary progressive and progressive-relapsing multiple sclerosis were all included. General observations from the study: F measure showed strong co-clustering of same-batch samples. In patients, TRBV5-6, TRBV5-1 and TRBV20-1 belonged to several TRBV segments found more frequently than in controls.

The CDR3 is made up of 13 amino acids. CDR1 is DFQATT, CDR2 SNEGSKA, per germline (reference sequence). The V and J ends lost 5 bases and 4 bases respectively, with 14 bases between them. As to this clonotype: Its specificity is not known.

Unique-molecular-identifier-tagged TCR beta cDNA libraries were used. The T cell input of roughly 0.95 to 10 million gave approximately 460,000 cDNA molecules. TCRdb reprocessed the PCR reads with MiXCR, giving one entry per CDR3 protein. The table lists 550,000 to 700,000 distinct CDR3 sequences, about 44% of them singletons. Sequencing was done on a sample of blood. The TCR sequence derives from a girl aged 5-17 years with multiple sclerosis. The chain recombines TRBV20-1 with TRBJ1-2; D might be TRBD1 (6 bases). The CDR3 DNA follows: TGCAGTGCTCTTCGACAGGCCCTCTATGGCTACACCTTC. It specifies CSALRQALYGYTF.